This record concerns one TCR beta chain sequence. Its antigen is currently unknown. Peripheral blood samples of around 9.3 milliliters were drawn from each donor. The record originates from a study of blood T cells in healthy people across ages. Notes on the study in general: In these data, TCR beta diversity tracked strongly with naive T cell percentage. Because sorting was not performed, PBMCs prevented conclusive naive versus antigen-experienced comparison.

The second PCR ran roughly 6 to 12 cycles with a sample-barcoded 5' primer and J-beta primers. TCRdb reprocessed the 5' RACE reads with MiXCR, giving one entry per CDR3 protein. The sample carries some 1.8 million distinct CDR3 sequences, 35% to 50% recorded once. The CDR3 totals 15 residues. V lost 1 base to trimming and J lost 3 bases; unmatched junction nucleotides: 7. Germline CDR1 and CDR2: DFQATT and SNEGSKA (reference sequence). This clonotype originated in a human donor in good health. The sample comprised blood. The chain employs TRBV20-1 and TRBJ2-7; the match to TRBD2 covers 9 bases. The CDR3 nucleotides read TGCAGTGCTAGAGCAAAAGCGGGGGGCCGCTACGAGCAGTACTTC. Its protein product is CSARAKAGGRYEQYF.